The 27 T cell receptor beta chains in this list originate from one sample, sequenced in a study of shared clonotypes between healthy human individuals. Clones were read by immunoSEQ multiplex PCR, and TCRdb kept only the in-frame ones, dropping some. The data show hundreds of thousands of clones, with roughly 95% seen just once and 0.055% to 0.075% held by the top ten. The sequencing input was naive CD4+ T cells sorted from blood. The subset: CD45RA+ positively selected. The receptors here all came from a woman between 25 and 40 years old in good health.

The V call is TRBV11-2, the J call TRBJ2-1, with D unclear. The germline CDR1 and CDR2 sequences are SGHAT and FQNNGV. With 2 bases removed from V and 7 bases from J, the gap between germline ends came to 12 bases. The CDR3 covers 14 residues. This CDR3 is CASSLWKGLNEQFF. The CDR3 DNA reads TGTGCCAGCAGCTTATGGAAAGGGCTGAATGAGCAGTTCTTC.

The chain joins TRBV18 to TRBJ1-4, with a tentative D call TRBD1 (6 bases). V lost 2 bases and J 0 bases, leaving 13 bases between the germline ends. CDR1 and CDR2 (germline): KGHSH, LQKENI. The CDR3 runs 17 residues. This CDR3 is CASSPTRGKATNEKLFF. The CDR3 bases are TGTGCCAGCTCACCAACCAGGGGAAAGGCAACTAATGAAAAACTGTTTTTT.

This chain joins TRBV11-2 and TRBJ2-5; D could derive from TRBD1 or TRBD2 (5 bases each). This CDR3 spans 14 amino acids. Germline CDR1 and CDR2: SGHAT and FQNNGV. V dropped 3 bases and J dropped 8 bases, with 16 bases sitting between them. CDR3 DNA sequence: TGTGCCAGCAGCTTGGGGGTCCTCCTGGGAACCCAGTACTTC. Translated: CASSLGVLLGTQYF. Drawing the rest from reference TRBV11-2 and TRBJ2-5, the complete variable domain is EAGVAQSPRYKIIEKRQSVAFWCNPISGHATLYWYQQILGQGPKLLIQFQNNGVVDDSQLPKDRFSAERLKGVDSTLKIQPAKLEDSAVYLCASSLGVLLGTQYFGPGTRLLVL.

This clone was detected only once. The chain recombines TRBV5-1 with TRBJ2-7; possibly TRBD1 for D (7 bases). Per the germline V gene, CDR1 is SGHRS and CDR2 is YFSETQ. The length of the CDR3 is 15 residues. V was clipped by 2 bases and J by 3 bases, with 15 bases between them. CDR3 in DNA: TGCGCCAGCAGCTTACTTCAGGGGGGTGGCTACGAGCAGTACTTC. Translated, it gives CASSLLQGGGYEQYF.

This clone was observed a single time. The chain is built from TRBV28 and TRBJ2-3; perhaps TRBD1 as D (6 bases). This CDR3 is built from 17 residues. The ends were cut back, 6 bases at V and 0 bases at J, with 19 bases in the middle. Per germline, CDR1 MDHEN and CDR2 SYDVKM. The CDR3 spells CASSLTQGYSSTDTQYF. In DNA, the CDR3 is TGTGCCAGCAGCCTCACACAGGGATATTCTAGCACAGATACGCAGTATTTT.

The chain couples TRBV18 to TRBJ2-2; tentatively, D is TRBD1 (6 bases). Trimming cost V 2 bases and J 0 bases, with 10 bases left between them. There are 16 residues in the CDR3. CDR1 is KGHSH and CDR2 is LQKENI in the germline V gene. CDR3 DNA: TGTGCCAGCTCACCAACGGGACATACGAACACCGGGGAGCTGTTTTTT. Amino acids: CASSPTGHTNTGELFF.

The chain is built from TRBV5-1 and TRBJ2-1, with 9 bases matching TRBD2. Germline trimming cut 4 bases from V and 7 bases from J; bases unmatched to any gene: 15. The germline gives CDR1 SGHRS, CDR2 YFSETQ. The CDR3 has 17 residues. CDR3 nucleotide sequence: TGCGCCAGCAGCCTAGGGTTGGCTAGCGGGACGGGGAATGAGCAGTTCTTC. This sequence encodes CASSLGLASGTGNEQFF.

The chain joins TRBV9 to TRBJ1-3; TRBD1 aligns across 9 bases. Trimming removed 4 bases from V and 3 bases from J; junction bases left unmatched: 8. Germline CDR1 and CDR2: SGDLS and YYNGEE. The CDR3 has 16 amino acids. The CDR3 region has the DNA TGTGCCAGCAGCCCGGCCGGGACAGGGATTGGAAACACCATATATTTT. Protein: CASSPAGTGIGNTIYF.

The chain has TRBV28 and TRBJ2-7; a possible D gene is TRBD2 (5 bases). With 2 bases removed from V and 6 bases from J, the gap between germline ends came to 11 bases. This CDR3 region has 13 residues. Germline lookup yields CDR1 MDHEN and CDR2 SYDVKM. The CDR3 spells CASSLTRGSEQYF. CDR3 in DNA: TGTGCCAGCAGTTTAACTAGAGGCTCCGAGCAGTACTTC.

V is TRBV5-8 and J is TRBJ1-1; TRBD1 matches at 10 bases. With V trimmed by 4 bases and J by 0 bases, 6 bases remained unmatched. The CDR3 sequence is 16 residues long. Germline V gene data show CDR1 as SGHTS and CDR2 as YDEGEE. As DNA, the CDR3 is TGTGCCAGCAGCCTGGGGGACAGGGGCGTGAACACTGAAGCTTTCTTT. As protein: CASSLGDRGVNTEAFF.

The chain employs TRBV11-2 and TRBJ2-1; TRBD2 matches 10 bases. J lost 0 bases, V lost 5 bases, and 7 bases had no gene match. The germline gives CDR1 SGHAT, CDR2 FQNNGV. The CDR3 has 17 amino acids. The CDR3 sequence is CASSTSGAQYSYNEQFF. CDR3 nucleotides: TGTGCCAGCAGCACTAGCGGGGCCCAGTACTCCTACAATGAGCAGTTCTTC.

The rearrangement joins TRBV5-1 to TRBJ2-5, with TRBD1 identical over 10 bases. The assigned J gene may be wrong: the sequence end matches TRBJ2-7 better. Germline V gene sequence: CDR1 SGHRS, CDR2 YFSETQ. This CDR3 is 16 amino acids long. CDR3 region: CASRPNPGQGRYEQYF. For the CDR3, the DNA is TGCGCCAGCAGACCGAATCCGGGACAGGGGAGGTACGAGCAGTACTTC.

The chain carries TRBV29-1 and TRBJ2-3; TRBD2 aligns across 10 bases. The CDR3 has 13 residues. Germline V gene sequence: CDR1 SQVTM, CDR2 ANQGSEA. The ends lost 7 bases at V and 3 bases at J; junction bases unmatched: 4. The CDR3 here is CSASGRVTDTQYF. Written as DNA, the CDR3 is TGCAGCGCAAGCGGGAGGGTGACAGATACGCAGTATTTT.

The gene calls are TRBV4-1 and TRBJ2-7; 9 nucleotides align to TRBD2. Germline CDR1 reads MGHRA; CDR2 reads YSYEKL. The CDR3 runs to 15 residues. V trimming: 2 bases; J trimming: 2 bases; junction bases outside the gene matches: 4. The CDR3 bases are TGCGCCAGCAGCCAACTAGCGGGAACTCCCTACGAGCAGTACTTC. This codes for CASSQLAGTPYEQYF.

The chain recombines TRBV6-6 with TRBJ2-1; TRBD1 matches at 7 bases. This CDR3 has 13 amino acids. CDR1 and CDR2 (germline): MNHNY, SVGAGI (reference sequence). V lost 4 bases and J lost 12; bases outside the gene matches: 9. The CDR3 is CASSFTGARRQFF. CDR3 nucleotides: TGTGCCAGCAGTTTTACAGGGGCTAGGAGGCAGTTCTTC.

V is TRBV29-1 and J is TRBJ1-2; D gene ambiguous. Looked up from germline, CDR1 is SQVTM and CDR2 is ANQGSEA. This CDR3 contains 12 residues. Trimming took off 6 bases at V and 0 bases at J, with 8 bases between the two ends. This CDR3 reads CSVEESNYGYTF. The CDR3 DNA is TGCAGCGTAGAGGAGTCTAACTATGGCTACACCTTC. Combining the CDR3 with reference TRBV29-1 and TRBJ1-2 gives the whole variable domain SAVISQKPSRDICQRGTSLTIQCQVDSQVTMMFWYRQQPGQSLTLIATANQGSEATYESGFVIDKFPISRPNLTFSTLTVSNMSPEDSSIYLCSVEESNYGYTFGSGTRLTVV.

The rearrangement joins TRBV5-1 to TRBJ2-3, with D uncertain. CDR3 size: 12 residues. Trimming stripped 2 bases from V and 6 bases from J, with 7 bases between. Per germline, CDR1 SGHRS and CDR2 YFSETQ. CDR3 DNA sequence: TGCGCCAGCAGCTTCCCGCGGGATACGCAGTATTTT. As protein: CASSFPRDTQYF.

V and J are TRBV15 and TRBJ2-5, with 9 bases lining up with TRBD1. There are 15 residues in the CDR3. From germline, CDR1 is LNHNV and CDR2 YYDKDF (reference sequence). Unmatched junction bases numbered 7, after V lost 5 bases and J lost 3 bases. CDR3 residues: CATSFSRDREETQYF. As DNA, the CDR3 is TGTGCCACCAGCTTCTCCCGGGACAGGGAAGAGACCCAGTACTTC.

The CDR3 loop is CASSLGAGPIGQPQHF. The CDR3 nucleotides read TGTGCCAGCAGCTTGGGAGCGGGCCCGATCGGTCAGCCCCAGCATTTT. The chain has TRBV7-6 and TRBJ1-5, with D hard to call. Germline-derived CDR1 and CDR2 are SGHVS and FNYEAQ. The V end lost 3 bases, the J end lost 6 bases, and 18 bases lay between the germline ends. CDR3 length: 16 residues. Filled out from reference TRBV7-6 and TRBJ1-5, the complete variable domain reads GAGVSQSPRYKVTKRGQDVALRCDPISGHVSLYWYRQALGQGPEFLTYFNYEAQQDKSGLPNDRFSAERPEGSISTLTIQRTEQRDSAMYRCASSLGAGPIGQPQHFGDGTRLSIL.

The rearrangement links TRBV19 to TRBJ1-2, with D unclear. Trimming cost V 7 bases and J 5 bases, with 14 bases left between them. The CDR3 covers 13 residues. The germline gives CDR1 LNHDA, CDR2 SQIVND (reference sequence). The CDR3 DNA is TGTGCCAGTACTGCAAACGGCTTGTATGGCTACACCTTC. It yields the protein CASTANGLYGYTF.

DNA of the CDR3: TGTGCCAGCAGGGAACCCATAGAGACCCAGTACTTC. Residues: CASREPIETQYF. This sequence joins TRBV2 and TRBJ2-5; no definite D call. This CDR3 is built from 12 residues. The V and J ends lost 6 bases and 4 bases respectively, with 9 bases between them. From germline, CDR1 is SNHLY and CDR2 FYNNEI.

CDR3 in amino acids: CASSPPVSSNTEAFF. The DNA for the CDR3 is TGTGCCAGCTCACCACCGGTGTCCAGCAACACTGAAGCTTTCTTT. V usage is TRBV18 and J usage is TRBJ1-1; D remains unclear. Trimming took 0 bases from V and 2 from J, leaving 10 bases between them. Germline CDR1 reads KGHSH; CDR2 reads LQKENI. The CDR3 has 15 residues.

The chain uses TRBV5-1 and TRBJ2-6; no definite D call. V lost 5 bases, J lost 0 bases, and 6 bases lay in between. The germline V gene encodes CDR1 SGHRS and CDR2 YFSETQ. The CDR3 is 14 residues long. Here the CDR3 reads CASSPSSGANVLTF. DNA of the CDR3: TGCGCCAGCAGTCCCTCCTCTGGGGCCAACGTCCTGACTTTC.

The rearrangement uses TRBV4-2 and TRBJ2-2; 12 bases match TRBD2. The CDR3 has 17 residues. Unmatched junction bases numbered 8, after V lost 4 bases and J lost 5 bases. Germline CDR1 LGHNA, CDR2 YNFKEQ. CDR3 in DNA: TGTGCCAGCAGCCGCCCCCGGACTAGCGGGATGACCGGGGAGCTGTTTTTT. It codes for CASSRPRTSGMTGELFF.

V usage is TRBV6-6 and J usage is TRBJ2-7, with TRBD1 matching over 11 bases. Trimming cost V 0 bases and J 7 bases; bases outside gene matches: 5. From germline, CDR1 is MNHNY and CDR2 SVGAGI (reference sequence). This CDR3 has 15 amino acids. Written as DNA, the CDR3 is TGTGCCAGCAGTTACTCGAGGGACAGGGGGGGGGAGCAGTACTTC. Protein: CASSYSRDRGGEQYF.

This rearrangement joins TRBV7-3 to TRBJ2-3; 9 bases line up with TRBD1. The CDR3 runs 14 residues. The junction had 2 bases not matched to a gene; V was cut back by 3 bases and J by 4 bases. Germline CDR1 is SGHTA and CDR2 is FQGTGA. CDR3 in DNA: TGTGCCAGCAGCTTCGGGACAGGGCCAGATACGCAGTATTTT. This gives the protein CASSFGTGPDTQYF.

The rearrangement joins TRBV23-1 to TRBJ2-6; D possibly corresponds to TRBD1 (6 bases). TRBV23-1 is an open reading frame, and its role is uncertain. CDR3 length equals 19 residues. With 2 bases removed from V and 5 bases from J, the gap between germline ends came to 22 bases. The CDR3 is CASSQAPGHPLWWANVLTF. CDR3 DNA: TGCGCCAGCAGTCAAGCGCCGGGACATCCCCTCTGGTGGGCCAACGTCCTGACTTTC.